The 20 T cell receptor beta chains reported below all come from one sample, sequenced in a study of T cell clonotyping in hematopoietic cell transplantation. Data came from immunoSEQ multiplex PCR; TCRdb stores just in-frame clones and leaves some out. Altogether around 27,000 clones are present, 60% to 75% being singletons, with the ten largest covering about 5.9%. Time point reported: recipient sample about 28 days before transplant, after cytoreduction. This sample comprised peripheral blood mononuclear cells, obtained before stem cell transplant. The origin of the receptors is a man between 50 and 59 years old with myelodysplastic syndrome. Some clones in this sample may be carry-over from other donors' samples.

The chain combines TRBV6-1 with TRBJ2-5, with a weak D call TRBD2 (5 bases). CDR3 length: 14 amino acids. CDR1 is MNHNS and CDR2 is SASEGT in the germline V gene. V was trimmed by 5 bases and J by 2 bases, leaving 12 bases between them. For the CDR3, the DNA is TGTGCCAGCAGTTTCGTACTAGTACAAGAGACCCAGTACTTC. Residues: CASSFVLVQETQYF.

The V and J genes are TRBV11-2 and TRBJ2-3; TRBD1 matches 9 bases. CDR3 length equals 15 residues. Germline-derived CDR1 and CDR2 are SGHAT and FQNNGV. Germline trimming cut 8 bases from V and 2 bases from J; bases unmatched to any gene: 8. The DNA for the CDR3 is TGTGCCAGCTGGAGGGGACAGGGAGCCACAGATACGCAGTATTTT. Translated, it gives CASWRGQGATDTQYF.

In this sample, this clone turned up a few times. V is TRBV11-2 and J is TRBJ1-6; the D gene is possibly TRBD1 (6 bases). Trimming removed 4 bases from V and 6 bases from J, with 19 bases in between. Germline lookup yields CDR1 SGHAT and CDR2 FQNNGV. This CDR3 region has 17 residues. In nucleotides, the CDR3 is TGTGCCAGCAGCTCACTTAAAGGGGGTCGAGGTAATTCACCCCTCCACTTT. Translating it yields CASSSLKGGRGNSPLHF.

Here the CDR3 DNA reads TGTGCCTGGGGCCCGGGACAGGGCACTGAAGCTTTCTTT. It translates to CAWGPGQGTEAFF. This sequence joins TRBV30 and TRBJ1-1; 9 bases map to TRBD1. Germline CDR1 reads GTSNPN; CDR2 reads SVGIG (reference sequence). This CDR3 has 13 amino acids. V was clipped by 5 bases and J by 4 bases; unmatched bases: 5. Full variable domain (rest looked up from reference TRBV30 and TRBJ1-1): SQTIHQWPATLVQPVGSPLSLECTVEGTSNPNLYWYRQAAGRGLQLLFYSVGIGQISSEVPQNLSASRPQDRQFILSSKKLLLSDSGFYLCAWGPGQGTEAFFGQGTRLTVV.

The chain uses TRBV27 and TRBJ2-7, with D perhaps given as TRBD1 or TRBD2 (5 bases each). CDR1 and CDR2 (germline): MNHEY, SMNVEV (reference sequence). This CDR3 has 14 amino acids. Trimming took 2 bases from V and 2 from J, leaving 10 bases between them. The CDR3 DNA is TGTGCCAGCAGTTTAGAACCGGGGCCCTACGAGCAGTACTTC. Translated: CASSLEPGPYEQYF.

This clone was observed a few times. The chain links TRBV30 to TRBJ2-2; weak D call: TRBD2 (5 bases). The CDR3 runs to 17 residues. The germline V gene has CDR1 GTSNPN and CDR2 SVGIG (reference sequence). Trimming pared 0 bases from V and 4 bases from J, leaving 18 bases between. CDR3 residues: CAWSVRHTGWSTGELFF. For the CDR3, the DNA is TGTGCCTGGAGTGTACGTCATACGGGATGGAGCACCGGGGAGCTGTTTTTT.

This clone was seen only a few times. V usage is TRBV29-1 and J usage is TRBJ1-2; 9 nucleotides match TRBD1. The J segment lost 4 bases and the V segment lost 1 base, leaving 4 bases of the junction unmatched. This CDR3 has 14 residues. The germline CDR1 and CDR2 sequences are SQVTM and ANQGSEA. The CDR3 protein is CSVEGDRVPYGYTF. The CDR3 nucleotides are TGCAGCGTTGAAGGGGACAGGGTACCCTATGGCTACACCTTC.

Details on this clone: At one end, the junction sequence differs from germline, possibly due to a read error. The rearrangement links TRBV11-2 to TRBJ1-2; D unresolved. CDR3 length: 14 residues. Germline V gene lookup returns CDR1 SGHAT and CDR2 FQNNGV. Here the CDR3 reads CASSLERDNCGYTF. CDR3 nucleotide sequence: TGTGCCAGCAGCTTAGAAAGGGATAACTGTGGCTACACCTTC.

The sample holds a few counts of this clone. The rearrangement joins TRBV28 to TRBJ2-2, with 10 positions matching TRBD2. Per germline, CDR1 MDHEN and CDR2 SYDVKM. V shed 3 bases, J shed 1 base, and the junction held 8 bases outside the gene matches. CDR3 length: 18 amino acids. CDR3 region: CASSFPGLAAQNTGELFF. The CDR3 bases are TGTGCCAGCAGTTTCCCAGGACTAGCGGCCCAGAACACCGGGGAGCTGTTTTTT.

The V gene is TRBV5-1, the J gene TRBJ1-4, with 10 bases aligning to TRBD1. This CDR3 comprises 14 residues. CDR1 is SGHRS, CDR2 YFSETQ, per germline. The ends lost 7 bases at V and 5 bases at J; junction bases unmatched: 5. The CDR3 protein is CASRDRGPNEKLFF. The CDR3 DNA is TGCGCCAGCCGGGACAGGGGACCCAATGAAAAACTGTTTTTT.

The genes are TRBV5-1 and TRBJ2-1; D remains ambiguous. V lost 2 bases, J lost 8 bases, and 8 bases lay in between. CDR1 and CDR2 from the germline V gene are SGHRS and YFSETQ. The CDR3 is 12 amino acids. The CDR3 is CASSLTTDEQFF. The CDR3, as DNA: TGCGCCAGCAGCTTAACTACGGATGAGCAGTTCTTC.

This clone was seen just once. This rearrangement joins TRBV11-1 to TRBJ2-7, with 9 bases fitting TRBD1. V shed 5 bases, J shed 5 bases, and the junction held 10 bases outside the gene matches. This CDR3 spans 15 amino acids. In germline, CDR1 is SGHAT, CDR2 FQDESV (reference sequence). This CDR3 reads CASSTRDRGRNEQYF. The CDR3 DNA sequence: TGTGCCAGCAGCACCCGCGACAGGGGGAGAAACGAGCAGTACTTC.

The genes are TRBV27 and TRBJ2-2; D gene ambiguous. V lost 5 bases to trimming and J lost 5 bases, with 3 bases between them. Germline CDR1 and CDR2: MNHEY and SMNVEV (reference sequence). The CDR3 spans 11 residues. In DNA, the CDR3 is TGTGCCAGCAGTCCTACCGGGGAGCTGTTTTTT. Translation: CASSPTGELFF.

The chain joins TRBV28 to TRBJ2-7; TRBD1 matches at 10 bases. CDR1 is MDHEN, CDR2 SYDVKM, per germline. The CDR3 runs 15 residues. The ends lost 6 bases at V and 6 bases at J; junction bases unmatched: 11. The CDR3 loop is CASRTRTGGEGEQYF. The CDR3 DNA reads TGTGCCAGCAGAACGAGGACAGGGGGAGAGGGCGAGCAGTACTTC.

The V and J genes are TRBV7-2 and TRBJ2-7; a possible D gene is TRBD1 (6 bases). This CDR3 is 17 amino acids long. Per germline, CDR1 SGHTA and CDR2 FQGNSA. The V end was cut by 5 bases, the J end by 0 bases, with 20 bases between. The CDR3 is CASSPRGHNASSYEQYF. The CDR3 coding sequence is TGTGCCAGCAGCCCGAGGGGACATAACGCTAGCTCCTACGAGCAGTACTTC.

The rearrangement uses TRBV29-1 and TRBJ2-6; TRBD1 or TRBD2 may be the D gene (5 bases each). The CDR3 runs to 16 residues. Trimming removed 3 bases from V and 0 bases from J, with 12 bases in between. Germline V lookup: CDR1 SQVTM, CDR2 ANQGSEA. For the CDR3, the DNA is TGCAGCGTTGAGGGGACCACGAGCTCTGGGGCCAACGTCCTGACTTTC. Protein sequence: CSVEGTTSSGANVLTF.

The chain is built from TRBV5-6 and TRBJ1-4; TRBD1 agrees at 12 bases. In germline, CDR1 is SGHDT, CDR2 YYEEEE. V lost 4 bases and J lost 7; bases outside the gene matches: 5. This CDR3 has 15 residues. CDR3 sequence: CASSLGTGGSEKLFF. The CDR3 nucleotides are TGTGCCAGCAGCCTTGGGACAGGGGGCAGTGAAAAACTGTTTTTT.

This clone has only one observation. This rearrangement joins TRBV9 to TRBJ2-7; TRBD1 agrees at 7 bases. This CDR3 is built from 14 residues. With 2 bases clipped from V and 5 bases from J, the junction kept 7 bases outside the gene matches. The V gene's germline CDR1 is SGDLS and CDR2 YYNGEE. CDR3 DNA sequence: TGTGCCAGCAGCGTGTCGGGACAGTCTGACGAGCAGTACTTC. Protein sequence: CASSVSGQSDEQYF.

This chain joins TRBV30 and TRBJ1-6; a weak D match, TRBD1 (5 bases). Trimming removed 4 bases from V and 2 bases from J, with 18 bases in between. The CDR3 runs to 17 residues. Germline CDR1 GTSNPN, CDR2 SVGIG (reference sequence). In nucleotides, the CDR3 is TGTGCCTGGACCCCCCGGCGGGGCGGAACCTATAATTCACCCCTCCACTTT. It codes for CAWTPRRGGTYNSPLHF.

This chain links TRBV6-5 with TRBJ1-2, with a weak D call TRBD1 (5 bases). In germline, CDR1 is MNHEY, CDR2 SVGAGI. There are 15 residues in the CDR3. Trimming left V 0 bases short and J 8 bases short, with 16 bases between. For the CDR3, the DNA is TGTGCCAGCAGTTACTCGGGCAGGGAGGTGAACGGCTACACCTTC. Its protein product is CASSYSGREVNGYTF.